These 10 T cell receptor beta chains share one sample of origin, sequenced in a study of cytomegalovirus exposure and HLA in healthy donors. This table comes from immunoSEQ multiplex PCR, and its TCRdb copy is limited to in-frame clones, with some not included. The profile shows 230,000 or so clones, around 90% of them singletons. The sample was PBMCs. The origin of the receptors is a woman aged 18-29 years in good health and CMV-seronegative.

The rearrangement joins TRBV6-5 to TRBJ1-1; D might be TRBD1 (5 bases). V was cut by 6 bases and J by 0 bases, with 14 bases left in between. CDR1 and CDR2 from the germline V gene are MNHEY and SVGAGI. CDR3 length: 15 residues. The CDR3: CASRQQAWMNTEAFF. In nucleotides, the CDR3 is TGTGCCAGCAGGCAACAGGCCTGGATGAACACTGAAGCTTTCTTT.

The chain carries TRBV6-6 and TRBJ2-7; 9 nucleotides align to TRBD1. Germline CDR1 MNHNY, CDR2 SVGAGI (reference sequence). The CDR3 sequence is 16 residues long. V dropped 4 bases and J dropped 0; count of bases not matched to a gene: 7. The CDR3 sequence: CASSFTGGGSSYEQYF. CDR3 bases: TGTGCCAGCAGTTTCACAGGGGGCGGGAGCTCCTACGAGCAGTACTTC.

This clone was counted a single time. The chain employs TRBV9 and TRBJ2-2, with 11 bases matching TRBD2. V trimming: 3 bases; J trimming: 2 bases; junction bases outside the gene matches: 12. CDR1 is SGDLS and CDR2 is YYNGEE in the germline V gene. This CDR3 contains 19 residues. DNA of the CDR3: TGTGCCAGCAGCGCGAGGCCCATCGGGACTAGCGGAAACACCGGGGAGCTGTTTTTT. Translated: CASSARPIGTSGNTGELFF. Together with reference TRBV9 and TRBJ2-2, the CDR3 gives the full variable domain: DSGVTQTPKHLITATGQRVTLRCSPRSGDLSVYWYQQSLDQGLQFLIQYYNGEERAKGNILERFSAQQFPDLHSELNLSSLELGDSALYFCASSARPIGTSGNTGELFFGEGSRLTVL.

V gene TRBV6-6 combines with J gene TRBJ2-7; TRBD2 matches 7 bases. J gave up 2 bases and V 10 bases, and 5 bases lay outside the gene matches. The CDR3 spans 12 residues. Germline V gene data show CDR1 as MNHNY and CDR2 as SVGAGI (reference sequence). CDR3 sequence reads: CATSGVAYEQYF. DNA for the CDR3: TGTGCCACAAGCGGGGTTGCCTACGAGCAGTACTTC.

The V and J genes are TRBV28 and TRBJ2-5; the match to TRBD1 covers 7 bases. Germline CDR1 reads MDHEN; CDR2 reads SYDVKM. The CDR3 length is 15 residues. J gave up 5 bases and V 6 bases, and 12 bases lay outside the gene matches. This chain's CDR3 is CASSHARQGWETQYF. CDR3 DNA sequence: TGTGCCAGCAGCCACGCCCGACAGGGCTGGGAGACCCAGTACTTC.

This sequence joins TRBV4-2 and TRBJ1-1; D may be TRBD1 (6 bases). The germline V gene has CDR1 LGHNA and CDR2 YNFKEQ. V lost 5 bases to trimming and J lost 0 bases, with 25 bases between them. This CDR3 spans 19 amino acids. CDR3 nucleotides: TGTGCCAGCAGCTCTCCAGGCGGGGGCGCCATCGGCATGAACACTGAAGCTTTCTTT. Its translation is CASSSPGGGAIGMNTEAFF.

The chain is built from TRBV6-1 and TRBJ2-7; 8 bases align to TRBD1. There are 11 residues in the CDR3. Germline V gene lookup returns CDR1 MNHNS and CDR2 SASEGT. V was clipped by 6 bases and J by 6 bases; unmatched bases: 1. Written as DNA, the CDR3 is TGTGCCAGCAGGGACAGGGTCGAGCAGTACTTC. Its protein product is CASRDRVEQYF.

The chain is built from TRBV6-1 and TRBJ1-1; D unresolved. Germline V lookup: CDR1 MNHNS, CDR2 SASEGT. Between the trimmed V and J ends, which lost 0 bases and 1 base, there was a span of 9 bases. The length of the CDR3 is 15 residues. The CDR3 DNA follows: TGTGCCAGCAGTGAAGCGGTTTGGAGGAACACTGAAGCTTTCTTT. Protein: CASSEAVWRNTEAFF.

The chain recombines TRBV15 with TRBJ2-7; possible D gene TRBD1, 7 bases. This CDR3 has 17 residues. V lost 0 bases and J lost 0, with 15 bases in between. CDR1 LNHNV and CDR2 YYDKDF come from the germline V gene (reference sequence). CDR3 sequence (DNA): TGTGCCACCAGCAGAGATCAGGGGGGATTGGGCTCCTACGAGCAGTACTTC. As protein: CATSRDQGGLGSYEQYF.

The chain carries TRBV5-5 and TRBJ2-7; TRBD1 matches at 9 bases. The CDR3 spans 17 residues. The V gene end was trimmed by 4 bases and the J gene end by 7 bases; junction bases not matched to a gene: 18. The germline CDR1 and CDR2 sequences are SGHKS and YYEKEE (reference sequence). Here the CDR3 DNA reads TGTGCCAGCAGCGAAAAAACCGGGACAGGGCCCCAAGGGGAGCAGTACTTC. Translating gives CASSEKTGTGPQGEQYF.